These 23 T cell receptor beta chains were all obtained from the same sample, sequenced in a study of control samples from healthy donors and cancer patients. Sequencing was performed with immunoSEQ multiplex PCR; in TCRdb, only in-frame clones are kept and a portion is missing. The sample comprises under 200,000 clones, 80% to 95% of which are singletons, and roughly 4% rests with the top ten. Sequenced material: blood. Receptors were obtained from a woman aged 55-70 years in good health.

The chain joins TRBV6-2 or TRBV6-3 to TRBJ1-5, with a tentative D call TRBD1 (6 bases). The CDR3 runs to 17 residues. The V gene lost 4 bases and the J gene lost 5 bases, with 21 bases spanning the gap. Germline CDR1 and CDR2: MNHEY and SVGEGT. Written as DNA, the CDR3 is TGTGCCAGCAGTTTAATGACAGGAGCGTCCCATTATCAGCCCCAGCATTTT. This gives the protein CASSLMTGASHYQPQHF.

The V gene is TRBV6-1, the J gene TRBJ1-1; D is undetermined. V shed 0 bases and J shed 8 bases, with 16 bases lying between them. CDR1 is MNHNS, CDR2 SASEGT, per germline. CDR3 length: 15 residues. CDR3: CASSEAWAWGAEAFF. CDR3 in DNA: TGTGCCAGCAGTGAAGCGTGGGCTTGGGGAGCGGAAGCTTTCTTT.

The rearrangement links TRBV2 to TRBJ1-5, with D uncertain. This CDR3 contains 12 residues. The ends were cut back, 6 bases at V and 3 bases at J, with 6 bases in the middle. Germline V gene data show CDR1 as SNHLY and CDR2 as FYNNEI. The CDR3 DNA sequence: TGTGCCAGCAGACAGTCCAATCAGCCCCAGCATTTT. Protein sequence: CASRQSNQPQHF. Complete variable domain (other parts from reference TRBV2 and TRBJ1-5): EPEVTQTPSHQVTQMGQEVILRCVPISNHLYFYWYRQILGQKVEFLVSFYNNEISEKSEIFDDQFSVERPDGSNFTLKIRSTKLEDSAMYFCASRQSNQPQHFGDGTRLSIL.

In this sample, this clone turned up a few times. Other DNA sequences in this sample translate to the same CDR3. The chain employs TRBV5-6 and TRBJ2-5; D may match TRBD1 or TRBD2 (6 bases each). This CDR3 is 14 amino acids long. V lost 3 bases, J lost 4 bases, and 13 bases lay in between. Per germline, CDR1 SGHDT and CDR2 YYEEEE. CDR3 DNA sequence: TGTGCCAGCAGCTCCACAGGGAGGAGAGAGACCCAGTACTTC. This translates into CASSSTGRRETQYF.

The chain recombines TRBV7-2 with TRBJ2-1; TRBD2 matches at 7 bases. The junction had 2 bases not matched to a gene; V was cut back by 6 bases and J by 0 bases. The germline CDR1 and CDR2 sequences are SGHTA and FQGNSA. The CDR3 runs to 14 residues. The CDR3 nucleotides are TGTGCCAGCAGACGGACTAGCTCCTACAATGAGCAGTTCTTC. Its protein product is CASRRTSSYNEQFF.

V and J are TRBV7-9 and TRBJ2-3; perhaps TRBD2 as D (6 bases). This CDR3 spans 15 amino acids. CDR1 and CDR2 from the germline V gene are SEHNR and FQNEAQ (reference sequence). The ends were cut back, 4 bases at V and 4 bases at J, with 15 bases in the middle. The DNA for the CDR3 is TGTGCCAGCAGCTCCGTTGCTCGACTAGCAGATACGCAGTATTTT. It is translated as CASSSVARLADTQYF.

The V call is TRBV9, the J call TRBJ2-2; 9 bases line up with TRBD2. Germline V gene sequence: CDR1 SGDLS, CDR2 YYNGEE. V shed 0 bases, J shed 7 bases, and the junction held 13 bases outside the gene matches. This CDR3 is 18 amino acids long. CDR3 region: CASSVAILRGGMNGELFF. The CDR3 DNA reads as TGTGCCAGCAGCGTAGCTATTTTGCGGGGGGGCATGAACGGGGAGCTGTTTTTT.

The chain employs TRBV9 and TRBJ1-2, with no clear D. Trimming pared 0 bases from V and 4 bases from J, leaving 13 bases between. Germline lookup yields CDR1 SGDLS and CDR2 YYNGEE. CDR3 length: 15 residues. DNA for the CDR3: TGTGCCAGCAGCGTAGAGTGGGGATCCGGCTATGGCTACACCTTC. It codes for CASSVEWGSGYGYTF. Looking up the rest from reference TRBV9 and TRBJ1-2 gives the full variable domain: DSGVTQTPKHLITATGQRVTLRCSPRSGDLSVYWYQQSLDQGLQFLIQYYNGEERAKGNILERFSAQQFPDLHSELNLSSLELGDSALYFCASSVEWGSGYGYTFGSGTRLTVV.

The chain carries TRBV5-1 and TRBJ1-1; 8 bases are a match to TRBD1. This CDR3 spans 15 amino acids. With V trimmed by 4 bases and J by 3 bases, 8 bases remained unmatched. Germline CDR1 and CDR2: SGHRS and YFSETQ. The CDR3 DNA sequence: TGCGCCAGCAGCCCGCTACAGGGGGGGGACACTGAAGCTTTCTTT. As protein: CASSPLQGGDTEAFF. Variable domain in full (rest from reference TRBV5-1 and TRBJ1-1): KAGVTQTPRYLIKTRGQQVTLSCSPISGHRSVSWYQQTPGQGLQFLFEYFSETQRNKGNFPGRFSGRQFSNSRSEMNVSTLELGDSALYLCASSPLQGGDTEAFFGQGTRLTVV.

J is TRBJ1-1 and V is TRBV5-6; the match to TRBD1 covers 10 bases. J gave up 7 bases and V 2 bases, and 8 bases lay outside the gene matches. The CDR3 has 15 residues. CDR1 is SGHDT, CDR2 YYEEEE, per germline. CDR3 region: CASSFGQGGPREAFF. CDR3 in DNA: TGTGCCAGCAGCTTCGGACAGGGGGGACCGCGTGAAGCTTTCTTT.

The rearrangement links TRBV7-2 to TRBJ2-7; 9 positions agree with TRBD1. Looked up from germline, CDR1 is SGHTA and CDR2 is FQGNSA. The CDR3 extends over 13 amino acids. The junction had 3 bases not matched to a gene; V was cut back by 3 bases and J by 6 bases. The CDR3 bases are TGTGCCAGCAGCTTTAACAGGGGGCGCGAGCAGTACTTC. This sequence encodes CASSFNRGREQYF.

In its sample, this clone was seen once. The chain links TRBV9 to TRBJ1-6; D is unclear. Germline V gene lookup returns CDR1 SGDLS and CDR2 YYNGEE. The germline V and J ends were trimmed by 0 bases and 7 bases, with 8 bases remaining between them. The CDR3 totals 14 residues. The CDR3 nucleotides read TGTGCCAGCAGCGTAGGGCAGGTAAATTCACCCCTCCACTTT. Amino acid sequence: CASSVGQVNSPLHF.

The chain carries TRBV3-1 (or the pseudogene TRBV3-2) and TRBJ2-1; D possibly uses TRBD1 or TRBD2 (5 bases each). V was pared by 3 bases and J by 0 bases, with 9 bases between. Looked up from germline, CDR1 is LGHDT and CDR2 is YNNKEL (reference sequence). There are 15 residues in the CDR3. The CDR3 sequence: CASSHRDDSYNEQFF. Written as DNA, the CDR3 is TGTGCCAGCAGCCACCGGGACGACTCCTACAATGAGCAGTTCTTC.

The chain has TRBV7-9 and TRBJ2-1; 10 nucleotides match TRBD1. The germline V gene encodes CDR1 SEHNR and CDR2 FQNEAQ (reference sequence). The CDR3 spans 15 residues. Losses at the gene ends were 4 bases for V and 7 bases for J; bases not matched to a gene: 7. This CDR3 is CASSSRGTGVNEQFF. CDR3 DNA sequence: TGTGCCAGCAGCTCCCGGGGGACAGGGGTGAATGAGCAGTTCTTC.

This rearrangement joins TRBV7-8 to TRBJ1-6; D ambiguous. There are 15 residues in the CDR3. V was shortened by 0 bases and J by 6 bases, with 9 bases between the two germline ends. CDR1 is SGHVS and CDR2 is FQNEAQ in the germline V gene. For the CDR3, the DNA is TGTGCCAGCAGCTTAGCGTTCAGCCCTAATTCACCCCTCCACTTT. Encoded protein: CASSLAFSPNSPLHF.

The chain couples TRBV15 to TRBJ1-1; 8 nucleotides match TRBD1. CDR3 size: 17 residues. V was clipped by 3 bases and J by 1 base; unmatched bases: 10. CDR1 and CDR2 (germline): LNHNV, YYDKDF (reference sequence). CDR3 DNA sequence: TGTGCCACCAGCAGCCGAGGCCTAGACAGGGGGAACACTGAAGCTTTCTTT. Amino acid sequence: CATSSRGLDRGNTEAFF.

Concerning this clone: Other DNA sequences in the sample encode the same CDR3. The chain carries TRBV21-1 and TRBJ2-7; the D call TRBD2 from the table was never checked on the DNA. TRBV21-1 corresponds to a pseudogene. The CDR3 sequence is 16 residues long. This CDR3 is CASSKVGGMGGYEQYF. As DNA, the CDR3 is TGTGCCAGCAGCAAAGTGGGAGGGATGGGCGGTTACGAGCAGTACTTC.

V usage is TRBV2 and J usage is TRBJ2-1; tentatively, D is TRBD1 or TRBD2 (5 bases each). The ends were cut back, 4 bases at V and 3 bases at J, with 13 bases in the middle. CDR1 is SNHLY and CDR2 is FYNNEI in the germline V gene. There are 15 residues in the CDR3. The CDR3 region is CASSGGSSIYNEQFF. The CDR3 DNA is TGTGCCAGCAGTGGGGGGTCGTCCATCTACAATGAGCAGTTCTTC.

The chain combines TRBV7-2 with TRBJ1-1, with D unresolved. This CDR3 contains 14 residues. Germline CDR1 reads SGHTA; CDR2 reads FQGNSA. Trimming pared 1 base from V and 3 bases from J, leaving 9 bases between. In DNA form, the CDR3 reads TGTGCCAGCAGCTTAGGGGGTGCGTACACTGAAGCTTTCTTT. This translates into CASSLGGAYTEAFF.

J is TRBJ2-2 and V is TRBV4-1; tentative D call: TRBD2 (6 bases). V gave up 0 bases and J gave up 7 bases, with 18 bases separating them. The CDR3 is 17 amino acids. CDR1 is MGHRA, CDR2 YSYEKL, per germline. CDR3 in DNA: TGCGCCAGCAGCCAAGATCCGACGGGGGTTATTGGCGGGGAGCTGTTTTTT. This translates into CASSQDPTGVIGGELFF.

As to this clone: Other nucleotide sequences from this sample produce the same CDR3. This sequence joins TRBV18 and TRBJ1-4, with D uncertain. CDR1 and CDR2 (germline): KGHSH, LQKENI. The CDR3 runs to 15 residues. Trimming took off 1 base at V and 0 bases at J, with 6 bases between the two ends. The CDR3 region is CASSPQGSTNEKLFF. CDR3 DNA: TGTGCCAGCTCACCACAGGGTTCAACTAATGAAAAACTGTTTTTT.

In DNA, the CDR3 is TGCGCCAGCAGCTTGGGACACAATAGCAATCAGCCCCAGCATTTT. Protein: CASSLGHNSNQPQHF. The gene calls are TRBV5-1 and TRBJ1-5; D is unclear. The CDR3 has 15 amino acids. V was cut by 0 bases and J by 0 bases, with 7 bases left in between. Germline lookup yields CDR1 SGHRS and CDR2 YFSETQ. Full variable domain (missing parts from reference TRBV5-1 and TRBJ1-5): KAGVTQTPRYLIKTRGQQVTLSCSPISGHRSVSWYQQTPGQGLQFLFEYFSETQRNKGNFPGRFSGRQFSNSRSEMNVSTLELGDSALYLCASSLGHNSNQPQHFGDGTRLSIL.

This chain links TRBV5-1 with TRBJ1-1, with D perhaps TRBD1 (6 bases). Germline lookup yields CDR1 SGHRS and CDR2 YFSETQ. Trimming cost V 0 bases and J 1 base, with 13 bases left between them. CDR3 length: 16 residues. CDR3 coding DNA: TGCGCCAGCAGCTTGGGCCCACAGGGCCAGAACACTGAAGCTTTCTTT. Its translation is CASSLGPQGQNTEAFF.